The 13 T cell receptor beta chains presented below share a single source sample, sequenced in a study of T cell clonotyping in hematopoietic cell transplantation (dated by TCRdb to the early 2020s). Library preparation employed the immunoSEQ multiplex PCR assay. TCRdb took over this immuneACCESS table, retaining in-frame rearrangements with V and J assigned. Such tables are incomplete; in checked studies, under half of the missing clones stem from an unresolved V gene, and the remainder is unexplained. The sample contains more than 65,000 clones, roughly 93% of them found a single time. The ten largest clones capture roughly 1.7% of the sample. The sequenced sample was peripheral blood mononuclear cells. The receptor source for this set is a man aged 45 to 65 in good health. Some clones in this sample may be carry-over from other donors' samples.

The chain joins TRBV30 to TRBJ2-3; tentative D call: TRBD2 (5 bases). The V and J ends lost 3 bases and 3 bases respectively, with 10 bases between them. Germline V gene data show CDR1 as GTSNPN and CDR2 as SVGIG (reference sequence). This CDR3 spans 13 amino acids. CDR3 DNA sequence: TGTGCCTGGAGGCTAGCTAGAACAGATACGCAGTATTTT. As protein: CAWRLARTDTQYF.

The chain links TRBV9 to TRBJ2-3; unclear D gene. Germline values: CDR1 SGDLS, CDR2 YYNGEE. Trimming removed 0 bases from V and 5 bases from J, with 4 bases in between. The CDR3 runs to 12 residues. CDR3 loop: CASSVELDTQYF. As DNA, the CDR3 is TGTGCCAGCAGCGTAGAACTAGATACGCAGTATTTT.

This sequence joins TRBV21-1 and TRBJ2-4; TRBD2 was called by the table and not checked on the DNA. TRBV21-1 is classified as a pseudogene. The CDR3 has 18 amino acids. The chain's CDR3 is CASSKAPRGRLSKNIQYF. The CDR3 nucleotides are TGTGCCAGCAGCAAAGCGCCCCGCGGGAGGTTGTCCAAAAACATTCAGTACTTC.

In DNA, the CDR3 is TGTGCCTGGAGTGGACAGGGCTTCCAAGAGACCCAGTACTTC. Its protein product is CAWSGQGFQETQYF. This sequence joins TRBV30 and TRBJ2-5; TRBD1 agrees at 7 bases. Germline-derived CDR1 and CDR2 are GTSNPN and SVGIG (reference sequence). V was clipped by 1 base and J by 1 base; unmatched bases: 3. CDR3 size: 14 residues.

CDR3 bases: TGTGCCTGGAGTCGTCTATATGGCTACACCTTC. Translating gives CAWSRLYGYTF. The chain uses TRBV30 and TRBJ1-2; D ambiguous. Germline assignment: CDR1 GTSNPN and CDR2 SVGIG (reference sequence). Deletions cut 2 bases from V and 5 bases from J, with 6 bases between. The CDR3 contains 11 residues.

The DNA of the CDR3 is TGTGCCAGCAGTGGCGGCTCCCGGTTGGACAATGAGCAGTTCTTC. Translated, it gives CASSGGSRLDNEQFF. The V and J genes are TRBV2 and TRBJ2-1; D is unclear. The CDR3 sequence is 15 residues long. From germline, CDR1 is SNHLY and CDR2 FYNNEI. The V and J ends lost 4 bases and 5 bases respectively, with 15 bases between them. Full variable domain (rest looked up from reference TRBV2 and TRBJ2-1): EPEVTQTPSHQVTQMGQEVILRCVPISNHLYFYWYRQILGQKVEFLVSFYNNEISEKSEIFDDQFSVERPDGSNFTLKIRSTKLEDSAMYFCASSGGSRLDNEQFFGPGTRLTVL.

The V gene is TRBV7-3, the J gene TRBJ1-3; D ambiguous. This CDR3 spans 14 amino acids. Germline loops: CDR1 SGHTA, CDR2 FQGTGA. V shed 2 bases and J shed 6 bases, with 11 bases lying between them. In nucleotides, the CDR3 is TGTGCCAGCAGCTTAGTCCCTCAGCAAAACACCATATATTTT. This translates into CASSLVPQQNTIYF.

The chain employs TRBV28 and TRBJ1-2; 8 bases map to TRBD1. The trim removed 7 bases at V and 2 bases at J, leaving 6 bases unmatched. Germline values: CDR1 MDHEN, CDR2 SYDVKM. This CDR3 is 14 amino acids long. CDR3 DNA sequence: TGTGCCAGCATTCAGGGGGCAGGAAACTATGGCTACACCTTC. Its translation is CASIQGAGNYGYTF.

The chain is built from TRBV28 and TRBJ1-1; possible D gene TRBD1, 5 bases. This CDR3 spans 15 amino acids. V lost 2 bases and J 4 bases, leaving 14 bases between the germline ends. The germline V gene has CDR1 MDHEN and CDR2 SYDVKM. This CDR3 reads CASSLQGGRITEAFF. The DNA for the CDR3 is TGTGCCAGCAGTTTACAGGGAGGTCGGATCACTGAAGCTTTCTTT.

This clone showed up just once. The chain combines TRBV5-4 with TRBJ2-1; 8 bases map to TRBD2. This CDR3 is built from 15 residues. Germline CDR1 and CDR2: SGHNT and YYREEE (reference sequence). J was trimmed by 6 bases and V by 5 bases; bases with no gene match: 10. CDR3 in amino acids: CASSRVAGPSNEQFF. DNA of the CDR3: TGTGCCAGCAGTCGAGTAGCGGGGCCAAGCAATGAGCAGTTCTTC.

V and J are TRBV2 and TRBJ1-5; 7 nucleotides match TRBD1. CDR1 is SNHLY, CDR2 FYNNEI, per germline. The V and J ends lost 5 bases and 1 base, in that order; junction bases with no gene match: 5. The CDR3 consists of 15 residues. The CDR3 bases are TGTGCCAGCAGTATTGGGACAGCAAGCAATCAGCCCCAGCATTTT. Protein product: CASSIGTASNQPQHF.

This chain connects TRBV6-4 to TRBJ2-3; 10 bases are shared with TRBD2. The CDR3 sequence is 16 residues long. V lost 0 bases to trimming and J lost 2 bases; unmatched junction nucleotides: 2. Germline values: CDR1 MRHNA, CDR2 SNTAGT. CDR3 DNA sequence: TGTGCCAGCAGTGACTCGAGCGGGAGGGCCACAGATACGCAGTATTTT. Translated, it gives CASSDSSGRATDTQYF.

The chain links TRBV15 to TRBJ2-7; 8 bases line up with TRBD1. Germline V gene data show CDR1 as LNHNV and CDR2 as YYDKDF (reference sequence). J gave up 2 bases and V 3 bases, and 3 bases lay outside the gene matches. This CDR3 is built from 14 residues. In DNA, the CDR3 is TGTGCCACCAGCAGGGACAGGGAAACCTACGAGCAGTACTTC. Protein product: CATSRDRETYEQYF.